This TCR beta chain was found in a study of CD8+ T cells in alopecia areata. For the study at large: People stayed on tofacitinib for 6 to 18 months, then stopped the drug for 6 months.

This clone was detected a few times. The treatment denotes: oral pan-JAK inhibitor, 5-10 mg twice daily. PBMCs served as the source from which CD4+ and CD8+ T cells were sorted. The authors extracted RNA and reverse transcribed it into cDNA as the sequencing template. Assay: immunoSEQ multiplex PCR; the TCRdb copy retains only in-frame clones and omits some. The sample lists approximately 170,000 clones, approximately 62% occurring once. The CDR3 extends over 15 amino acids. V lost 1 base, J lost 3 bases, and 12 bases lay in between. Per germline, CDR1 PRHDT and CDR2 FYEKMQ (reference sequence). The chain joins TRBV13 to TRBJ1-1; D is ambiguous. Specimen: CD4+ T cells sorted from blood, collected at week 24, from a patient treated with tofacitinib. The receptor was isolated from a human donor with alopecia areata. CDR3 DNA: TGTGCCAGCAGCTTAGTGCGGTCTGGGGACACTGAAGCTTTCTTT. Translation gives CASSLVRSGDTEAFF.